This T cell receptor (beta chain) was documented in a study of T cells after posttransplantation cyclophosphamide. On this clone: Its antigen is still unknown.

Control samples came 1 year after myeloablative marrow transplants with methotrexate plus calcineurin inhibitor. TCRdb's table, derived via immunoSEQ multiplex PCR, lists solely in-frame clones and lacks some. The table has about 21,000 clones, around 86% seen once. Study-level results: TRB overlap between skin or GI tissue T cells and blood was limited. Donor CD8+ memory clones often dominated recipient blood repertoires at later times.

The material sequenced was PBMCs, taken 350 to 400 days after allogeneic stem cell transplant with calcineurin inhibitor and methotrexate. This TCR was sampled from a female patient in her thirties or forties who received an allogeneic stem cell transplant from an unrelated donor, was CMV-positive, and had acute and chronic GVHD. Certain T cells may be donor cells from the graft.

CDR3 region: CASSGTGNNSPLHF. As DNA, the CDR3 is TGTGCCAGCTCCGGGACAGGGAATAATTCACCCCTCCACTTT. The chain uses TRBV18 and TRBJ1-6; 9 nucleotides match TRBD1. The CDR3 sequence is 14 residues long. Germline CDR1 and CDR2: KGHSH and LQKENI. V gave up 6 bases and J gave up 5 bases; unmatched junction bases: 2. The full variable domain, its missing parts supplied by reference TRBV18 and TRBJ1-6, is NAGVMQNPRHLVRRRGQEARLRCSPMKGHSHVYWYRQLPEEGLKFMVYLQKENIIDESGMPKERFSAEFPKEGPSILRIQQVVRGDSAAYFCASSGTGNNSPLHFGNGTRLTVT.